The rows below give T cell receptor beta chains drawn from one sample of a study of regulatory T cells in long-lasting Graves disease. MiXCR was run by TCRdb on the multiplex PCR reads, yielding one entry per CDR3 protein. The sample lists some 420,000 distinct CDR3 sequences, approximately 23% seen once, with approximately 14% in the top ten. The sequencing here drew on peripheral blood mononuclear cells (PBMCs), taken when the disease was refractory, from a patient treated with antithyroid drugs. These receptors were taken from a female donor with Graves disease. The conserved cysteine and the conserved F or W are not part of the CDR3 here.

len	j_gene	v_gene	CDR3aa
9	TRBJ2-7	TRBV6-1	ASGWVNEQY
8	TRBJ1-2	TRBV30	ASRIYGYT
12	TRBJ2-5	TRBV19	ASSISTGGETQY
12	TRBJ1-5	TRBV11-2	ASSQGFINQPQH
11	TRBJ1-4	TRBV20-1	SASRAPSLKLF
12	TRBJ2-1	TRBV7-9	ASSGTNYYNEQF
12	TRBJ1-1	TRBV6-1	ASSRASQGTEAF
12	TRBJ2-7	TRBV28	ASSALSNSYEQY
13	TRBJ1-2	TRBV24-1	ATSPKGQGHRGYT
13	TRBJ1-5	TRBV6-5	ASSYQDSSLAPQH
11	TRBJ2-1	TRBV2	ASRPGPPREQF
12	TRBJ1-5	TRBV12-3/TRBV12-4	ASSSDSINQPQH
9	TRBJ1-1	TRBV20-1	SAGAGTEAF
11	TRBJ1-2	TRBV19	ASSSGSYYGYT
12	TRBJ1-2	TRBV27	ASSLSSDSYGYT
11	TRBJ2-7	TRBV6-1	ASSEQGTGEQY
12	TRBJ1-1	TRBV28	ASRKTREGTEAF
15	TRBJ2-5	TRBV6-2/TRBV6-3	ASSYSPVSSGGETQY
12	TRBJ1-2	TRBV7-2	ASSTKGQGLGYT
9	TRBJ2-7	TRBV6-1	ASLNRGEQY
14	TRBJ2-4	TRBV24-1	ATSDGGSGAKNIQY
13	TRBJ2-7	TRBV2	ASGKAEGAPYEQY
13	TRBJ1-2	TRBV5-1	ASSSTRRKNYGYT
15	TRBJ2-2	TRBV29-1	SVDRGGTSGNTGELF
11	TRBJ1-1	TRBV5-4	ASSLGTGSTAF
11	TRBJ1-1	TRBV7-8	ASLRDRNTEAF
13	TRBJ1-4	TRBV5-1	ASSLEVGGGEKLF
12	TRBJ1-4	TRBV28	ASSAGSTNEKLF
12	TRBJ2-7	TRBV5-5	ASSLMGISNEQY
11	TRBJ1-5	TRBV20-1	SAPFLCEEPQH
13	TRBJ1-4	TRBV9	ASSAGQGTYEKLF
13	TRBJ2-7	TRBV19	ASSPGQGKAYEQY
13	TRBJ1-1	TRBV7-2	ASSPQWGLNTEAF
13	TRBJ2-7	TRBV6-1	ASSPGGGSTHEQY
11	TRBJ1-6	TRBV28	ASIDRGISPLH
11	TRBJ1-1	TRBV6-2/TRBV6-3	ASSQTVFTEAF
12	TRBJ2-3	TRBV5-1	ASSLGRTADTQY
13	TRBJ2-5	TRBV30	AWTVGLAGKETQY
12	TRBJ2-5	TRBV28	ASSQGQTGFIEY
14	TRBJ2-3	TRBV5-1	ASSLGGQLSTDTQY
10	TRBJ1-3	TRBV20-1	SATSPGNTIY
12	TRBJ1-6	TRBV19	ASRGSSGNSPLH
10	TRBJ2-7	TRBV29-1	SVVHNSYEQY
12	TRBJ2-5	TRBV6-4	ASTEAGGRETQY
15	TRBJ2-7	TRBV7-3	ASSRGASGISSYEQY
13	TRBJ1-4	TRBV28	ASSPPQEVNEKLF
14	TRBJ1-5	TRBV19	ASSIEGTTPKKPQH
12	TRBJ2-5	TRBV7-2	ASSQGGLGETQY
11	TRBJ1-2	TRBV28	ASSSQGVEGYT
13	TRBJ1-4	TRBV6-5	ASSLGQGRLEKLF
14	TRBJ1-6	TRBV7-9	ASSPVGQGITTPLH
11	TRBJ2-2	TRBV30	AWSVRHIGELF
10	TRBJ1-2	TRBV2	ASIGLPYGYT
13	TRBJ2-7	TRBV20-1	SARDSLIPLREQY
13	TRBJ1-6	TRBV28	ASSFVGGQDSPLH
13	TRBJ1-1	TRBV7-2	ASSLYGRAIPEAF
14	TRBJ2-7	TRBV9	ASSDGTSGVSYEQY
15	TRBJ2-5	TRBV5-1	ASSLNFGTGGRETQY
12	TRBJ2-5	TRBV12-3/TRBV12-4	ASSPGGGQETQY